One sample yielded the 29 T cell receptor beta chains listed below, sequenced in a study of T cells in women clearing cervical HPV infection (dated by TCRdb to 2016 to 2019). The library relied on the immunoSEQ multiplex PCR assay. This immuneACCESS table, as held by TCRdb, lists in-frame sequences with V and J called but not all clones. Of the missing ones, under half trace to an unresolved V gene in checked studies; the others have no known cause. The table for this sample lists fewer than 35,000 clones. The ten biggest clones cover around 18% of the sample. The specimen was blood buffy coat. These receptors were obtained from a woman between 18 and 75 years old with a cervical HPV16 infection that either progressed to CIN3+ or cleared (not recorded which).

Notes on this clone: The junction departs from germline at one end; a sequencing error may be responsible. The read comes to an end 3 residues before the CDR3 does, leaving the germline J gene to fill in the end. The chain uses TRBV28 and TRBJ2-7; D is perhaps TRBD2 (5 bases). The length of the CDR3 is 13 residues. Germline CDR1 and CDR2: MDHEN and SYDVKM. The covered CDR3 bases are TGTCCCAGCAGTACTGGACTCAACTACGAG. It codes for CPSSTGLNYE. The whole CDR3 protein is CPSSTGLNYEQYF.

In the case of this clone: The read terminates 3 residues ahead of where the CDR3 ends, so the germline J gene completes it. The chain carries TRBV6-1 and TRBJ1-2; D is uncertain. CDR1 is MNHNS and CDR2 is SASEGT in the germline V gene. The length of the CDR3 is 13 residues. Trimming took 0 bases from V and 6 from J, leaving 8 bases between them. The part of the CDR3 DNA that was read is TGTGCCAGCAGTGAAGCCCATTCGGATGGC. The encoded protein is CASSEAHSDG. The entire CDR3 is CASSEAHSDGYTF.

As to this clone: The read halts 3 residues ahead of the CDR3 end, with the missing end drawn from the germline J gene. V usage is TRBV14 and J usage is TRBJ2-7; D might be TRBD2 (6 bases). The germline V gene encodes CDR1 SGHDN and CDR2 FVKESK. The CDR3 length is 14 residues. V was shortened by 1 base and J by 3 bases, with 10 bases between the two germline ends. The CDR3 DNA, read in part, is TGTGCCAGCAGCCAAGTCGGGGGTAACTACGAG. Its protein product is CASSQVGGNYE. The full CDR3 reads CASSQVGGNYEQYF.

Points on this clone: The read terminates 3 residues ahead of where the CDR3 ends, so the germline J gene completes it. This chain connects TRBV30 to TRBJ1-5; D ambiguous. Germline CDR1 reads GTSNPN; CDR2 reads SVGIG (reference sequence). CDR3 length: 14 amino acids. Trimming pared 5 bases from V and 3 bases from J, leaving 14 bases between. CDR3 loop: CAWSLFSNNQPQHF. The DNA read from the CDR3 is TGTGCCTGGTCCCTTTTCTCTAACAATCAGCCC.

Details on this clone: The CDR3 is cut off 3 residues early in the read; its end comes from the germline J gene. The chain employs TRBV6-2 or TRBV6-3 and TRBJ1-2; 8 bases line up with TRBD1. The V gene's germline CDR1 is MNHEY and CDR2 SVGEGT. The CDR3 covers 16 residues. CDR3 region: CASREIGGQVNYDYTF. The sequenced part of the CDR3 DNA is TGTGCCAGCAGAGAGATTGGGGGACAGGTCAACTACGAC.

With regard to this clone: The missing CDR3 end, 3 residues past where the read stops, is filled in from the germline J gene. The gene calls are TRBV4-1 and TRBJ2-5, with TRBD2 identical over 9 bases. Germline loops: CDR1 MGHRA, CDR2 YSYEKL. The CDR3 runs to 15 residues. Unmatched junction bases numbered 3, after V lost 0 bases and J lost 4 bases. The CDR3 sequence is CASSQDLLAGETQYF. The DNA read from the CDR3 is TGCGCCAGCAGCCAAGATCTACTAGCGGGAGAGACC.

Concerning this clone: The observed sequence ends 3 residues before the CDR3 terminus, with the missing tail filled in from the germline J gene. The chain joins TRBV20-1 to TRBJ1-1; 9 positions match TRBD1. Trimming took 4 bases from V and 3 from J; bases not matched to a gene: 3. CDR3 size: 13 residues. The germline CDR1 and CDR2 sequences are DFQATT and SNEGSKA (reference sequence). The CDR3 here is CSAMGQGDTEAFF. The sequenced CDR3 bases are TGCAGTGCTATGGGACAGGGAGACACTGAA.

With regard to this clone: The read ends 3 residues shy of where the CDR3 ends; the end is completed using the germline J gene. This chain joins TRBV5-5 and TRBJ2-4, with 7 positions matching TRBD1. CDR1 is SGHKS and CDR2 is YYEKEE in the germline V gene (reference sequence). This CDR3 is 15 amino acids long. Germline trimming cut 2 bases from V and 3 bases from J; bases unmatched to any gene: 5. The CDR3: CASSFRQGIKNIQYF. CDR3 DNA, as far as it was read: TGTGCCAGCAGCTTCCGACAGGGAATCAAAAACATT.

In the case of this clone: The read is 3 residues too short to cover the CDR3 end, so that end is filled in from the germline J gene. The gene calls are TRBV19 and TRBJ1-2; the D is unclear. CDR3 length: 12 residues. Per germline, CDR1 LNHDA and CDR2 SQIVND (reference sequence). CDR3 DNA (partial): TGTGCCAGTAGTGACTTACACTACGAC. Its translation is CASSDLHYD. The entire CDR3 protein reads CASSDLHYDYTF.

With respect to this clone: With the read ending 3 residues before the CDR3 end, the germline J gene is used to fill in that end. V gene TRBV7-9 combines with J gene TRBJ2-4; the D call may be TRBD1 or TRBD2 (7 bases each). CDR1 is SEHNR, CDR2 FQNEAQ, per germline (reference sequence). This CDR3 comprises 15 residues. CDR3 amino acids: CASSLIWEGATGQYF. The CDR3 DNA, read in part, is TGTGCCAGCAGCTTAATCTGGGAGGGGGCTACTGGT.

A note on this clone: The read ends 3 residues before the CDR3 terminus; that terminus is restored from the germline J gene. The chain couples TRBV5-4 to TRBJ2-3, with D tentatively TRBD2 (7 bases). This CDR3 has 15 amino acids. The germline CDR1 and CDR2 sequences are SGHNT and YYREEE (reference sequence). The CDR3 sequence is CASSSTRGARETQYF. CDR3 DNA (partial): TGTGCCAGCAGCTCGACCCGGGGGGCGCGGGAGACG. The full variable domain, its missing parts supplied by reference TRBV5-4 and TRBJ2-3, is ETGVTQSPTHLIKTRGQQVTLRCSSQSGHNTVSWYQQALGQGPQFIFQYYREEENGRGNFPPRFSGLQFPNYSSELNVNALELDDSALYLCASSSTRGARETQYFGPGTRLTVL.

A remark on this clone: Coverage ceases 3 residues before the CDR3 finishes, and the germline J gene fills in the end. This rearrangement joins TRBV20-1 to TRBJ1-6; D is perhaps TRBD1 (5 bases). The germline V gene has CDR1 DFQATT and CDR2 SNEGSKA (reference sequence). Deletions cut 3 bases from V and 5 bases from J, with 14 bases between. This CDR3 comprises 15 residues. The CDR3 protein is CSASGRERNNSPLHF. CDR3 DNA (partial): TGCAGTGCTAGCGGCAGGGAGAGAAATAATTCACCC.

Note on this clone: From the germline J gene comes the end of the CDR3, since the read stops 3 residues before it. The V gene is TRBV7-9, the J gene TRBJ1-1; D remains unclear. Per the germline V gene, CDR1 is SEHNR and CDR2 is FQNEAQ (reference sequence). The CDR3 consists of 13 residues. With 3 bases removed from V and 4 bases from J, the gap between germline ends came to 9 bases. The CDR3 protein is CASSFGFGTEAFF. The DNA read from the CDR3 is TGTGCCAGCAGCTTCGGGTTTGGCACTGAA.

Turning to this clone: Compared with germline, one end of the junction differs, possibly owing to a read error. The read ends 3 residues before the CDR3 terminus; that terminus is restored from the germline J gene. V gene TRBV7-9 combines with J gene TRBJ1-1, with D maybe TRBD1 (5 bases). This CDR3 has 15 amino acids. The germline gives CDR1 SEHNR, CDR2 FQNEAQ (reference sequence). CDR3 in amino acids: CASSLSFAGNAEAFF. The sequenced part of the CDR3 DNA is TGTGCCAGCAGCTTGAGTTTTGCAGGGAACGCTGAA.

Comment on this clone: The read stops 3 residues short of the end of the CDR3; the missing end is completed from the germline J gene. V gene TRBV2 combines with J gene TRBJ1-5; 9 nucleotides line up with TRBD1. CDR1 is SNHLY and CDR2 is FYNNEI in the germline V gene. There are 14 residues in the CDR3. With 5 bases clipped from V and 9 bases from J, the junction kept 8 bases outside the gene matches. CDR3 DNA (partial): TGTGCCAGCAGTCCGGGACAGGGAGCGATGCCC. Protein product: CASSPGQGAMP. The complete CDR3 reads CASSPGQGAMPQHF.

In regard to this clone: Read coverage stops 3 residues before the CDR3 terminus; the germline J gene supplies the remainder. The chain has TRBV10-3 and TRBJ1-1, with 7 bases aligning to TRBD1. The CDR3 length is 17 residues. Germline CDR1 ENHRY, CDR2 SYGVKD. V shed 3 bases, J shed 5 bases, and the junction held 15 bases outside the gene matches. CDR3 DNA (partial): TGTGCCATCAGTGAATGGGGGACAGCTACTTCAGGGACTGAA. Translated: CAISEWGTATSGTE. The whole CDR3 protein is CAISEWGTATSGTEAFF.

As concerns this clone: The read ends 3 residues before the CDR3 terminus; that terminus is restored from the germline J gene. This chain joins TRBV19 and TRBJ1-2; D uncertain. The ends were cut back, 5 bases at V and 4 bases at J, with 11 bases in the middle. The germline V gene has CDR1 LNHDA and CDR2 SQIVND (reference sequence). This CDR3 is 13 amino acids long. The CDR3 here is CASSSTLVYGYTF. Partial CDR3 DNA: TGTGCCAGTAGTTCGACCCTAGTCTATGGC.

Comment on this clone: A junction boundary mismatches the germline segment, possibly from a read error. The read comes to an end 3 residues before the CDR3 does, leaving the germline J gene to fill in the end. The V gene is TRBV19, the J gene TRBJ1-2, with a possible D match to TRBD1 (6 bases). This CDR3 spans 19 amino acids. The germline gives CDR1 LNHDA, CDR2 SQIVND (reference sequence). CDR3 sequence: CASSVAGGPPTMGAYDYTF. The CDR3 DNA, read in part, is TGTGCCAGTAGTGTGGCGGGGGGCCCACCCACAATGGGGGCTTATGAC.

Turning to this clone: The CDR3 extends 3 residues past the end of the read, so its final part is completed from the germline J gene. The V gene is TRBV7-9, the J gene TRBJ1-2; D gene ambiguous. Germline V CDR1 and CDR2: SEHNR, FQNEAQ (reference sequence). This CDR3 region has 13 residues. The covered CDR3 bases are TGTGCCAGCTCGCGGGGAGTCTCCTACGAC. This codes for CASSRGVSYD. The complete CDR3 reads CASSRGVSYDYTF. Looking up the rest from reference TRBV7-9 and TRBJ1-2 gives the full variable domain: DTGVSQNPRHKITKRGQNVTFRCDPISEHNRLYWYRQTLGQGPEFLTYFQNEAQLEKSRLLSDRFSAERPKGSFSTLEIQRTEQGDSAMYLCASSRGVSYDYTFGSGTRLTVV.

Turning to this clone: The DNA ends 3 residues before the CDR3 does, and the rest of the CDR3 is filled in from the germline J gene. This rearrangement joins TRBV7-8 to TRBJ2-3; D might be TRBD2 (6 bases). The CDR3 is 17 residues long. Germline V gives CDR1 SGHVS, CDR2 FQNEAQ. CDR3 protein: CASSIFTSSQYQETQYF. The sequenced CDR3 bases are TGTGCCAGCAGCATCTTCACTAGCAGCCAGTACCAAGAGACG.

CDR3 bases read: TGCAGCGCCACGACGTATACAGGGAATTTAGATACG. It is translated as CSATTYTGNLDT. The whole CDR3 sequence reads CSATTYTGNLDTQYF. The chain is built from TRBV29-1 and TRBJ2-3; D may be TRBD1 (6 bases). Read data end 3 residues before the CDR3 end; the end is taken from the germline J gene. The V end was cut by 7 bases, the J end by 5 bases, with 22 bases between. The CDR3 is 15 residues long. Germline loops: CDR1 SQVTM, CDR2 ANQGSEA.

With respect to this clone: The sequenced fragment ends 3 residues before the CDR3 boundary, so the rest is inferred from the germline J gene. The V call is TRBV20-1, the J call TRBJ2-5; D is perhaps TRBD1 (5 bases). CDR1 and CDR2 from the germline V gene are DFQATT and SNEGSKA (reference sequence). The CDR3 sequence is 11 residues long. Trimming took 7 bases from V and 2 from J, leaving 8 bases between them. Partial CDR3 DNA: TGCAGTGTAGGGGAACAAGAGACC. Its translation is CSVGEQET. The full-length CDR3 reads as CSVGEQETQYF.

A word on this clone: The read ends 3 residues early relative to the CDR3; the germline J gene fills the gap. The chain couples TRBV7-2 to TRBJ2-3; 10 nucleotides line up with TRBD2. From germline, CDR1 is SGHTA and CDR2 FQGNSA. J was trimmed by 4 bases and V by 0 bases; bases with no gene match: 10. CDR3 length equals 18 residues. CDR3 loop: CASSLASRSGRAADTQYF. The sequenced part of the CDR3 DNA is TGTGCCAGCAGCTTAGCGTCGAGAAGCGGGAGGGCCGCAGATACG.

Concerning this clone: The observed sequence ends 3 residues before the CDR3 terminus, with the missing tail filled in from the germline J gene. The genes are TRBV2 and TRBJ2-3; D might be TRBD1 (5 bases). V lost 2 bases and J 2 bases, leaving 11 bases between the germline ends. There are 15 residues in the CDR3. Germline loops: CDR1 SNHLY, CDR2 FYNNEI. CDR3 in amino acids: CASSENRLDTDTQYF. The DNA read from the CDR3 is TGTGCCAGCAGTGAAAACAGGTTAGACACAGATACG. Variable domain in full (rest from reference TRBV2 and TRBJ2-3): EPEVTQTPSHQVTQMGQEVILRCVPISNHLYFYWYRQILGQKVEFLVSFYNNEISEKSEIFDDQFSVERPDGSNFTLKIRSTKLEDSAMYFCASSENRLDTDTQYFGPGTRLTVL.

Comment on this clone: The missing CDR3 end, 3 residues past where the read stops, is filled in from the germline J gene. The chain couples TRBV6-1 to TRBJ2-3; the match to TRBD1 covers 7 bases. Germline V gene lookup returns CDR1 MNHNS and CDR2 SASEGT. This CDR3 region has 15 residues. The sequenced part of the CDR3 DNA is TGTGCCAGCAGTGAAGCGTTGGGACAGCAAGAGACG. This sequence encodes CASSEALGQQET. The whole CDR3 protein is CASSEALGQQETQYF.

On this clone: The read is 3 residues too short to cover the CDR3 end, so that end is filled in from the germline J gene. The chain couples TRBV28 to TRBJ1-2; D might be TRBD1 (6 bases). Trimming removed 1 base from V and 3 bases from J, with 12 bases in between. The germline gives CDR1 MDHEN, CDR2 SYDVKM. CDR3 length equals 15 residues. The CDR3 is CASSLYRGADYGYTF. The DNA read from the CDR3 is TGTGCCAGCAGTTTATACCGGGGGGCGGACTATGGC.

The CDR3 region is CASSRRGGIEKLFF. CDR3 DNA (partial): TGTGCCAGCAGCCGGAGGGGGGGCATCGAAAAG. The genes are TRBV13 and TRBJ2-2, with D possibly matching TRBD2 (7 bases). The sequence runs out 3 residues before the end of the CDR3; the remainder is reconstructed from the germline J gene. Germline values: CDR1 PRHDT, CDR2 FYEKMQ (reference sequence). CDR3 length: 14 amino acids.

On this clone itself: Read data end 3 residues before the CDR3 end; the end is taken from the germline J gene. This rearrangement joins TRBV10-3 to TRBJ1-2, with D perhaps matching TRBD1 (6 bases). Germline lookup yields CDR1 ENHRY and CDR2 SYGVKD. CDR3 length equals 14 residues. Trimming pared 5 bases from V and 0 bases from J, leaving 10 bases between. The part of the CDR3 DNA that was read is TGTGCCATCAGTACACAGGGAGCTAACTATGGC. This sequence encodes CAISTQGANYG. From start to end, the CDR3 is CAISTQGANYGYTF.

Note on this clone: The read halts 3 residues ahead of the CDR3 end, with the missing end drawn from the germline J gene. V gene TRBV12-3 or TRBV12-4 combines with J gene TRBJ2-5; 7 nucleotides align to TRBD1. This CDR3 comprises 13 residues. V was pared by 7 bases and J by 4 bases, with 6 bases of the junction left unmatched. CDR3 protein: CASIRQGGETQYF. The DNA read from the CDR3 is TGTGCCAGCATACGACAGGGTGGAGAGACC.